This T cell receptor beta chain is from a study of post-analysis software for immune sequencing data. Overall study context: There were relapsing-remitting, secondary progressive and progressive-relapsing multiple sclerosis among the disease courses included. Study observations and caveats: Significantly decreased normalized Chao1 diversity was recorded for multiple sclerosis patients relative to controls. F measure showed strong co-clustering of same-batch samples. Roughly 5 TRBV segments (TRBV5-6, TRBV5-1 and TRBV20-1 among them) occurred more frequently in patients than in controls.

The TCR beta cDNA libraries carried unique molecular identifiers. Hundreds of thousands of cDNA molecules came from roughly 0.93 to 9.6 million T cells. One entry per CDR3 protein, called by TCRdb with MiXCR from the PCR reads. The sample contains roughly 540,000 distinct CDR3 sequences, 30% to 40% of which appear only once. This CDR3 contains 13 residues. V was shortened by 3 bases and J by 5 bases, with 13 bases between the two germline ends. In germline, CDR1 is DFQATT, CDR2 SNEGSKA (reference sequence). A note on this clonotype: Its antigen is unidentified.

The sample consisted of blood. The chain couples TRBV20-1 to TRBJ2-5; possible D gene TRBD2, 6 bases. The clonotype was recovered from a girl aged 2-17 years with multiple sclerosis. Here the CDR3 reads CSASRGSLETQYF. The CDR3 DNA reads TGCAGTGCTAGCCGGGGGAGCTTGGAGACCCAGTACTTC.